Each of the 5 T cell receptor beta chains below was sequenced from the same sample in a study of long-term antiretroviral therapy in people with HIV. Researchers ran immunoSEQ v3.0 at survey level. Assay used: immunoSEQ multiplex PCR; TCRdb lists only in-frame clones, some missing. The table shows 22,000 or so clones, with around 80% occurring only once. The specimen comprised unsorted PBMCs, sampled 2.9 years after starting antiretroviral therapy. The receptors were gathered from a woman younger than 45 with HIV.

The CDR3 nucleotides read TGTGCCAGCAGCGAGCGCCGAAGGGATACGCAGTATTTT. Translating it yields CASSERRRDTQYF. The chain joins TRBV6-1 to TRBJ2-3, with no clear D. Between the trimmed V and J ends, which lost 6 bases and 6 bases, there was a span of 13 bases. The CDR3 spans 13 residues. Germline V lookup: CDR1 MNHNS, CDR2 SASEGT.

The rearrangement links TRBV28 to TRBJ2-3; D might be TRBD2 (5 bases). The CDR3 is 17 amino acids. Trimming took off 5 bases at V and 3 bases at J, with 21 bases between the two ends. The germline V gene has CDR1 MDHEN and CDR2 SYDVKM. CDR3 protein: CASSLASWGEGTDTQYF. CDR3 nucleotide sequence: TGTGCCAGCAGTCTGGCCAGTTGGGGTGAGGGTACAGATACGCAGTATTTT.

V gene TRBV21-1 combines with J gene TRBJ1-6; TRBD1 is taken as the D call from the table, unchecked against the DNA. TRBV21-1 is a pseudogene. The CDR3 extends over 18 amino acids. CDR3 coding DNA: TGTGCCAGCAGCAAAAGAAAAACAGGAAATTTGCCCCATTCACCCCTCCACTTT. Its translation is CASSKRKTGNLPHSPLHF.

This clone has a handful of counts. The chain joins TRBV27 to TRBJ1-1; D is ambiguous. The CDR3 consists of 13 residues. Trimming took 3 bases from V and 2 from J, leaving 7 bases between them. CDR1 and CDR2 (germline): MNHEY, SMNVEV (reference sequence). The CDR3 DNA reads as TGTGCCAGCAGTTTCCCCGGTAACACTGAAGCTTTCTTT. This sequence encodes CASSFPGNTEAFF.

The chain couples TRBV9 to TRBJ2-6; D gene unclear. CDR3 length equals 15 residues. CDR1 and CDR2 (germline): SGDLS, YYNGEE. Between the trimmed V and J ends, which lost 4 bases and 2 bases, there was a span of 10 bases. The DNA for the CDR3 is TGTGCCAGCAGCCCCTGGGATACTGGGGCCAACGTCCTGACTTTC. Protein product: CASSPWDTGANVLTF.